These 17 T cell receptor beta chains share one sample of origin, sequenced in a study of early T cells in non-severe SARS-CoV-2 infection. MiXCR was run by TCRdb on the 5' RACE reads, yielding one entry per CDR3 protein. The table shows more than 25,000 distinct CDR3 sequences, with about 5.7% occurring only once. Sequencing was carried out using whole blood. Source of these receptors: an adult who was a healthcare worker with PCR-confirmed SARS-CoV-2 infection or an uninfected control (not recorded which).

In its sample, this clonotype was seen once. The chain joins TRBV29-1 to TRBJ2-7; D may match TRBD1 or TRBD2 (5 bases each). Trimming took off 5 bases at V and 2 bases at J, with 16 bases between the two ends. Per germline, CDR1 SQVTM and CDR2 ANQGSEA. The CDR3 covers 14 residues. CDR3 in DNA: TGCAGCGTTAGGGGACGGGGAGACGCCTACGAGCAGTACTTC. It codes for CSVRGRGDAYEQYF.

This clonotype was seen repeatedly, ten times or more. The J gene is TRBJ2-3, the V gene TRBV20-1; D is perhaps TRBD1 (6 bases). The V gene lost 8 bases and the J gene lost 1 base, with 16 bases spanning the gap. The CDR3 runs to 14 residues. Germline V gene sequence: CDR1 DFQATT, CDR2 SNEGSKA (reference sequence). CDR3 bases: TGCAGTACGCTAGGTCCAGGGGGCACAGATACGCAGTATTTT. Translated, it gives CSTLGPGGTDTQYF.

This clonotype has at least ten counts. V is TRBV28 and J is TRBJ2-7; D may be TRBD1 (6 bases). The CDR3 is 13 residues long. CDR1 is MDHEN, CDR2 SYDVKM, per germline. V was trimmed by 3 bases and J by 3 bases, leaving 9 bases between them. CDR3 bases: TGTGCCAGCAGTTTGAGGGGGTACTACGAGCAGTACTTC. As protein: CASSLRGYYEQYF.

This clonotype has at least ten counts. The gene calls are TRBV11-2 and TRBJ1-2, with a tentative D call TRBD1 (5 bases). V lost 4 bases, J lost 2 bases, and 17 bases lay in between. CDR1 is SGHAT and CDR2 is FQNNGV in the germline V gene. This CDR3 spans 16 amino acids. The CDR3 DNA is TGTGCCAGCAGCTCCCCTGAGATACAGGAGAACTATGGCTACACCTTC. Translating gives CASSSPEIQENYGYTF. Complete variable domain (other parts from reference TRBV11-2 and TRBJ1-2): EAGVAQSPRYKIIEKRQSVAFWCNPISGHATLYWYQQILGQGPKLLIQFQNNGVVDDSQLPKDRFSAERLKGVDSTLKIQPAKLEDSAVYLCASSSPEIQENYGYTFGSGTRLTVV.

At least ten counts were recorded for this clonotype. This chain connects TRBV18 to TRBJ2-4; D gene uncertain. The CDR3 is 14 amino acids. Between the trimmed V and J ends, which lost 2 bases and 0 bases, there was a span of 5 bases. The germline V gene has CDR1 KGHSH and CDR2 LQKENI. CDR3 in amino acids: CASSPAIAKNIQYF. Here the CDR3 DNA reads TGTGCCAGCTCACCAGCTATAGCCAAAAACATTCAGTACTTC.

This clonotype was seen ten or more times. The J gene is TRBJ1-1, the V gene TRBV29-1, with TRBD1 identical over 7 bases. This CDR3 spans 15 amino acids. The germline CDR1 and CDR2 sequences are SQVTM and ANQGSEA. The J segment lost 6 bases and the V segment lost 4 bases, leaving 14 bases of the junction unmatched. CDR3 protein: CSVGQGAVSGPEAFF. For the CDR3, the DNA is TGCAGCGTTGGACAGGGCGCTGTGTCGGGACCTGAAGCTTTCTTT.

This chain links TRBV5-8 with TRBJ2-5; TRBD1 is a possible D gene (5 bases). The CDR3 consists of 14 residues. With 0 bases removed from V and 2 bases from J, the gap between germline ends came to 8 bases. Germline values: CDR1 SGHTS, CDR2 YDEGEE. CDR3 coding DNA: TGTGCCAGCAGCTTGGAGGCAGGGCAAGAGACCCAGTACTTC. Translated, it gives CASSLEAGQETQYF.

This clonotype was seen a handful of times. This rearrangement joins TRBV4-2 to TRBJ2-5; TRBD2 aligns across 9 bases. The V gene end was trimmed by 0 bases and the J gene end by 2 bases; junction bases not matched to a gene: 4. There are 16 residues in the CDR3. Germline V gene sequence: CDR1 LGHNA, CDR2 YNFKEQ. The CDR3 DNA reads TGTGCCAGCAGCCAAGATCGTGCGGGGGGGCAAGAGACCCAGTACTTC. Translated: CASSQDRAGGQETQYF.

This clonotype came up many times. This chain joins TRBV20-1 and TRBJ2-1; D may correspond to TRBD1 or TRBD2 (6 bases each). This CDR3 has 15 residues. V was cut by 7 bases and J by 3 bases, with 19 bases left in between. Germline V gene data show CDR1 as DFQATT and CDR2 as SNEGSKA (reference sequence). CDR3 residues: CSDRVGGQSYNEQFF. The CDR3 DNA follows: TGCAGTGACAGGGTCGGGGGCCAGAGCTACAATGAGCAGTTCTTC.

In its sample, this clonotype was seen many times. The chain is built from TRBV29-1 and TRBJ2-1, with 7 bases that match TRBD1. Unmatched junction bases numbered 10, after V lost 2 bases and J lost 3 bases. The V gene's germline CDR1 is SQVTM and CDR2 ANQGSEA. The CDR3 runs 16 residues. The CDR3 DNA follows: TGCAGCGTTGAAAGTAGGGGTAGGGGGCTCTACAATGAGCAGTTCTTC. It is translated as CSVESRGRGLYNEQFF.

The table lists this clonotype with many counts. V usage is TRBV6-1 and J usage is TRBJ1-6; D uncertain. Trimming removed 5 bases from V and 0 bases from J, with 17 bases in between. CDR1 is MNHNS and CDR2 is SASEGT in the germline V gene. This CDR3 has 18 amino acids. The CDR3 reads CASSILAVGDSYNSPLHF. CDR3 in DNA: TGTGCCAGCAGTATCTTGGCGGTCGGCGACTCCTATAATTCACCCCTCCACTTT.

Ten or more counts support this clonotype. The rearrangement uses TRBV4-3 and TRBJ1-2; 7 nucleotides align to TRBD1. The trim removed 4 bases at V and 4 bases at J, leaving 6 bases unmatched. CDR3 length: 14 amino acids. Germline V lookup: CDR1 LGHNA, CDR2 YSLEER. The CDR3 region has the DNA TGCGCCAGCAGCCCAGACAGGGCTGGCTATGGCTACACCTTC. Translation gives CASSPDRAGYGYTF.

This clonotype showed up many times. The CDR3 region is CASSIQGALGYEQYF. The CDR3 DNA is TGTGCCAGCAGCATACAGGGGGCTCTGGGCTACGAGCAGTACTTC. The chain recombines TRBV7-2 with TRBJ2-7, with TRBD1 matching over 9 bases. Germline CDR1 reads SGHTA; CDR2 reads FQGNSA. Trimming took 5 bases from V and 3 from J; bases not matched to a gene: 8. The CDR3 consists of 15 residues.

The chain recombines TRBV14 with TRBJ2-1, with 9 bases lining up with TRBD2. The trim removed 4 bases at V and 6 bases at J, leaving 7 bases unmatched. CDR1 is SGHDN, CDR2 FVKESK, per germline. The CDR3 runs to 15 residues. Written as DNA, the CDR3 is TGTGCCAGCAGCCTTGAGCGGGGGGCTATCAATGAGCAGTTCTTC. The encoded protein is CASSLERGAINEQFF.

The chain carries TRBV4-1 and TRBJ2-7; D is ambiguous. V was trimmed by 0 bases and J by 2 bases, leaving 14 bases between them. Germline lookup yields CDR1 MGHRA and CDR2 YSYEKL. This CDR3 has 16 residues. CDR3 nucleotides: TGCGCCAGCAGCCAAGATTCCCAGACAAGGACCTACGAGCAGTACTTC. Amino acid sequence: CASSQDSQTRTYEQYF.

This clonotype was seen many times. The genes are TRBV5-1 and TRBJ2-7, with D possibly being TRBD1 or TRBD2 (5 bases each). V was pared by 4 bases and J by 0 bases, with 11 bases between. CDR1 SGHRS and CDR2 YFSETQ come from the germline V gene. This CDR3 has 14 residues. CDR3: CASSPGTSSYEQYF. As DNA, the CDR3 is TGCGCCAGCAGCCCTGGGACGTCCTCCTACGAGCAGTACTTC.

This clonotype was detected many times. CDR3 bases: TGCGCCAGCAGCTCAAGGGACGCCGGGGAGCTGTTTTTT. Translation gives CASSSRDAGELFF. The chain couples TRBV5-1 to TRBJ2-2; D assignment may be TRBD1 or TRBD2 (5 bases each). Trimming cost V 3 bases and J 6 bases, with 9 bases left between them. The CDR3 loop spans 13 amino acids. Germline V lookup: CDR1 SGHRS, CDR2 YFSETQ.